This TCR beta chain was identified during a study of early T cells in non-severe SARS-CoV-2 infection. Germline lookup yields CDR1 SGHNT and CDR2 YYREEE (reference sequence). V was trimmed by 4 bases and J by 5 bases, leaving 12 bases between them. This CDR3 contains 13 residues. TCRdb reprocessed the 5' RACE reads via MiXCR and lists one record per CDR3 protein. The data contain fewer than 65,000 distinct CDR3 sequences, 8.5% to 12% of them singletons. This clonotype was counted at least ten times. Sequencing was performed on whole blood. V and J are TRBV5-4 and TRBJ2-5; D call uncertain. This receptor was identified in an adult who was a healthcare worker with PCR-confirmed SARS-CoV-2 infection or an uninfected control (not recorded which). The CDR3 sequence: CASSPPLMETQYF. Written as DNA, the CDR3 is TGTGCCAGCAGCCCACCACTAATGGAGACCCAGTACTTC.